A selection of T cell receptor beta chains follows, all from one sample in a study of shared clonotypes between healthy human individuals. This table comes from immunoSEQ multiplex PCR, and its TCRdb copy is limited to in-frame clones, with some not included. The data hold under 1,100,000 clones, with 75% to 80% observed a single time. The sample taken for sequencing was memory CD4+ T cells from PBMCs. The receptors originated from a man between 18 and 35 years old in good health. Some clones in this sample may be carry-over from other donors' samples. Each CDR3 is given without its conserved first and last residue. D genes are given only for firm matches.

ASSLGLDRGSYNEQF	TRBD1	TRBV7-9	TRBJ2-1
SVGEGLAAFSYNEQF	TRBD2	TRBV29-1	TRBJ2-1
ASSLGLAGIYEQY	TRBD2	TRBV5-8	-
AISEWGQGSQPQH	-	TRBV10-3	TRBJ1-5
ASSQSSLGTYNEQF	-	TRBV28	TRBJ2-1
ASSSLGQGTANYGYT	TRBD1	TRBV28	TRBJ1-2
ASSEGQGSGNTIY	TRBD1	TRBV5-1	TRBJ1-3
ASSEAPRLPQH	-	TRBV13	TRBJ1-5
ATSRGQNTDTQY	TRBD1	TRBV15	TRBJ2-3
ASSLAGSSYEQY	-	TRBV7-9	TRBJ2-7
ASSQARQALNTEAF	-	TRBV19	TRBJ1-1
ASSPFAGAPNEKLF	-	TRBV4-3	TRBJ1-4
ASSAKTSGTDTQY	TRBD2	TRBV7-2	TRBJ2-3
ASSLLGSSLGIQY	-	TRBV7-2	TRBJ2-4
ASSPLAGDAEQY	TRBD2	TRBV5-4	TRBJ2-7
ASSYSRVDTEAF	-	TRBV6-5	TRBJ1-1
ASSLEAGGPGELF	-	TRBV13	TRBJ2-2
ASSQVEGAHPWEQY	-	TRBV14	TRBJ2-7
ASTQPSEETQY	-	TRBV7-9	TRBJ2-5
SAKDRGKAF	TRBD1	TRBV20-1	TRBJ1-1
ASSLTGTYIEQY	-	TRBV5-6	TRBJ2-7
ASSPGTGVNYGYT	-	TRBV5-1	TRBJ1-2
ASGGGGDTQY	-	TRBV12-5	TRBJ2-3
ASSYQGGPYEQY	-	TRBV6-5	TRBJ2-7
ASSESRTPQGTQY	-	TRBV10-2	TRBJ2-5
ASSSSGGRPYEQY	TRBD2	TRBV5-4	TRBJ2-7
ASSRFEQY	-	TRBV28	TRBJ2-7
ASSPKVVVPYNEQF	-	TRBV19	TRBJ2-1
ASSTNRGVVEAF	TRBD1	TRBV11-3	TRBJ1-1
ASSSQAGSGYEQY	TRBD2	TRBV7-3	TRBJ2-7
AISPRTSGSYNEQF	TRBD2	TRBV10-3	TRBJ2-1
ASSPGLAGVKTQY	TRBD2	TRBV18	TRBJ2-5
ARGGSSGYEQY	-	TRBV2	TRBJ2-7
ASSPVVGGLNEQF	TRBD2	TRBV18	TRBJ2-1
ASSLRRWGRTSNHYGYT	-	TRBV5-4	TRBJ1-2
ASSPGGTVYTYEQY	-	TRBV2	TRBJ2-7
AGTAVSSYNEQF	-	TRBV30	TRBJ2-1
ASTGTARRDTQY	-	TRBV5-6	TRBJ2-3
ASSLSTETQY	-	TRBV28	TRBJ2-5